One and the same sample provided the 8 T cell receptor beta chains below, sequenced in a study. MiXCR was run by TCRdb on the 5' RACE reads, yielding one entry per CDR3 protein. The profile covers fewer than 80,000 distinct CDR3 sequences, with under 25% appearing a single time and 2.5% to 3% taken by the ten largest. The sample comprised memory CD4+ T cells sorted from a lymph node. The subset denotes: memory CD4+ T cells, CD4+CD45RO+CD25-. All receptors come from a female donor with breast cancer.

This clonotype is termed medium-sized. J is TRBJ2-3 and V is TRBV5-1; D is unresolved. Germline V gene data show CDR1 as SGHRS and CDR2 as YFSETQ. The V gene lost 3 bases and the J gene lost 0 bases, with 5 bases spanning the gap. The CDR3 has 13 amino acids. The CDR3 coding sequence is TGCGCCAGCAGCTACCGTAGCACAGATACGCAGTATTTT. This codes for CASSYRSTDTQYF.

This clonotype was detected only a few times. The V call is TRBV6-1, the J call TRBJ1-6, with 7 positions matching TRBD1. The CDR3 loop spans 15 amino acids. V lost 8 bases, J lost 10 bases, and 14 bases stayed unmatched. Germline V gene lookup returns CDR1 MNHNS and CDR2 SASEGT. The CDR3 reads CASVFRTGEGSPLHF. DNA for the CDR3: TGTGCCAGCGTATTCCGTACAGGGGAGGGATCACCCCTCCACTTT.

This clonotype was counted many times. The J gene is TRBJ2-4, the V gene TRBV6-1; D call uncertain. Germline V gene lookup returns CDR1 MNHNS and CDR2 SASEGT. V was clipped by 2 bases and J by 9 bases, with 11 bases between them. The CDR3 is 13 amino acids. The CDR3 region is CASSENPEGIQYF. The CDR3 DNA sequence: TGTGCCAGCAGTGAAAACCCAGAAGGCATTCAGTACTTC.

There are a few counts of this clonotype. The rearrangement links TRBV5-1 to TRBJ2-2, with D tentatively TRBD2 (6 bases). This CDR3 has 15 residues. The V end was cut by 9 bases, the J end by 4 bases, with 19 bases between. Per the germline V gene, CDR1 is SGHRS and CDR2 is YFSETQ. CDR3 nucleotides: TGCGCCACCCAGGAAGGGACTCCCCTCACCGGGGAGCTGTTTTTT. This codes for CATQEGTPLTGELFF. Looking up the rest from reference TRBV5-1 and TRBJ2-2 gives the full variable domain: KAGVTQTPRYLIKTRGQQVTLSCSPISGHRSVSWYQQTPGQGLQFLFEYFSETQRNKGNFPGRFSGRQFSNSRSEMNVSTLELGDSALYLCATQEGTPLTGELFFGEGSRLTVL.

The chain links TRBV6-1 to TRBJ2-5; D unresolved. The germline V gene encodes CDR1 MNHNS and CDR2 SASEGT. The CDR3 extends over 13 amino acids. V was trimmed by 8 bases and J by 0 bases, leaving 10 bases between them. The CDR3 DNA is TGTGCCAGCTCCAACCGGGACCAAGAGACCCAGTACTTC. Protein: CASSNRDQETQYF.

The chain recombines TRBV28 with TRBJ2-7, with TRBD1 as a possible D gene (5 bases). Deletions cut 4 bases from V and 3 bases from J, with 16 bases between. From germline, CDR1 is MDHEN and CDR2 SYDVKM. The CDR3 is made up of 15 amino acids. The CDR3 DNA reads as TGTGCCAGCAGTTCCCACAGGTGGCCCTACTACGAGCAGTACTTC. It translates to CASSSHRWPYYEQYF.

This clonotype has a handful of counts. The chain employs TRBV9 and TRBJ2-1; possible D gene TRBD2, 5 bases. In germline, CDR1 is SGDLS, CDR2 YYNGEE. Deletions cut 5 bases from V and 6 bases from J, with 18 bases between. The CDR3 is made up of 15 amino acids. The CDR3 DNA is TGTGCCAGCAGTCCTGCTGGCGGGTATATCAATGAGCAGTTCTTC. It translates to CASSPAGGYINEQFF. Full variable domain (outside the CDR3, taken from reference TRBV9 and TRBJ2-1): DSGVTQTPKHLITATGQRVTLRCSPRSGDLSVYWYQQSLDQGLQFLIQYYNGEERAKGNILERFSAQQFPDLHSELNLSSLELGDSALYFCASSPAGGYINEQFFGPGTRLTVL.

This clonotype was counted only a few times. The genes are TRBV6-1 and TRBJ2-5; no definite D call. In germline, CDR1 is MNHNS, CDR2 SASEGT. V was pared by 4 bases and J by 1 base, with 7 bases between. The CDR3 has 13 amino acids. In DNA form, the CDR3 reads TGTGCCAGCAGTGCTGCTACCCAAGAGACCCAGTACTTC. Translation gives CASSAATQETQYF.